Below, 16 T cell receptor beta chains from the same sample are listed, as sequenced in a study of CD8+ T cells in alopecia areata. Indicated treatment: oral pan-JAK inhibitor, 5-10 mg twice daily. In each case, RNA was isolated and then reverse transcribed into cDNA as the sequencing template. The method was immunoSEQ multiplex PCR; TCRdb's version includes in-frame clones alone and lacks a portion of them. The data show under 300,000 clones, roughly 63% seen once. The starting material was CD4+ T cells sorted from blood, obtained at approximately week 52, from a patient treated with tofacitinib. The receptors shown here come from a human donor with alopecia areata.

This clone appeared a few times. The genes are TRBV2 and TRBJ2-5, with D possibly matching TRBD2 (5 bases). V lost 9 bases and J 4 bases, leaving 18 bases between the germline ends. Germline values: CDR1 SNHLY, CDR2 FYNNEI. The length of the CDR3 is 14 residues. For the CDR3, the DNA is TGTGCCAGAGATCTTTCATCGGGGTCAGAGACCCAGTACTTC. Translating gives CARDLSSGSETQYF. The full variable domain, completed using reference TRBV2 and TRBJ2-5, is EPEVTQTPSHQVTQMGQEVILRCVPISNHLYFYWYRQILGQKVEFLVSFYNNEISEKSEIFDDQFSVERPDGSNFTLKIRSTKLEDSAMYFCARDLSSGSETQYFGPGTRLLVL.

The chain recombines TRBV18 with TRBJ2-7; D may be TRBD1 or TRBD2 (5 bases each). This CDR3 has 12 amino acids. Germline-derived CDR1 and CDR2 are KGHSH and LQKENI. The germline V and J ends were trimmed by 5 bases and 5 bases, with 10 bases remaining between them. CDR3 amino acids: CASSAGTHEQYF. The CDR3 coding sequence is TGTGCCAGCTCAGCCGGGACCCACGAGCAGTACTTC.

The rearrangement uses TRBV9 and TRBJ1-2; D not resolved. In germline, CDR1 is SGDLS, CDR2 YYNGEE. The CDR3 has 16 amino acids. With 0 bases removed from V and 2 bases from J, the gap between germline ends came to 14 bases. The CDR3 sequence is CASSVGSDTRNYGYTF. The CDR3, as DNA: TGTGCCAGCAGCGTAGGAAGTGACACTAGAAACTATGGCTACACCTTC.

This clone was seen a handful of times. The gene calls are TRBV2 and TRBJ2-1; TRBD2 matches at 10 bases. The V segment lost 8 bases and the J segment 4 bases; nucleotides outside the gene matches: 8. Germline CDR1 SNHLY, CDR2 FYNNEI. The CDR3 has 15 residues. CDR3 sequence (DNA): TGTGCCAGCTCGGAGAGCGGGGGGGCATACAATGAGCAGTTCTTC. This sequence encodes CASSESGGAYNEQFF.

This clone was picked up a small number of times. J is TRBJ1-3 and V is TRBV29-1; possibly TRBD1 for D (5 bases). CDR3 length: 14 residues. In germline, CDR1 is SQVTM, CDR2 ANQGSEA. V lost 4 bases and J lost 4, with 14 bases in between. CDR3 protein: CSVAHSRDGNTIYF. CDR3 in DNA: TGCAGCGTTGCCCATAGCAGGGACGGAAACACCATATATTTT.

This clone was seen more than once but under ten times. The chain combines TRBV4-1 with TRBJ1-2; D is ambiguous. V gave up 4 bases and J gave up 4 bases, with 7 bases separating them. The CDR3 loop spans 12 amino acids. Germline values: CDR1 MGHRA, CDR2 YSYEKL. CDR3 in amino acids: CASSRDTYGYTF. The DNA for the CDR3 is TGCGCCAGCAGCCGAGACACCTATGGCTACACCTTC.

This clone has a single count. The V and J genes are TRBV30 and TRBJ1-1, with D possibly TRBD1 on 6 matching bases. The V gene lost 1 base and the J gene lost 1 base, with 10 bases spanning the gap. Looked up from germline, CDR1 is GTSNPN and CDR2 is SVGIG (reference sequence). This CDR3 has 14 amino acids. CDR3 DNA: TGTGCCTGGAGTGGGGGGCATAAGAACACTGAAGCTTTCTTT. It translates to CAWSGGHKNTEAFF.

This chain links TRBV30 with TRBJ2-3; perhaps D is TRBD1 or TRBD2 (6 bases each). Germline loops: CDR1 GTSNPN, CDR2 SVGIG (reference sequence). This CDR3 region has 15 residues. With 2 bases removed from V and 2 bases from J, the gap between germline ends came to 14 bases. In nucleotides, the CDR3 is TGTGCCTGGAGTCTGGGGGGCAAGAACACAGATACGCAGTATTTT. Translation: CAWSLGGKNTDTQYF.

This sequence joins TRBV7-2 and TRBJ2-5; 8 bases are a match to TRBD1. The CDR3 totals 14 residues. Looked up from germline, CDR1 is SGHTA and CDR2 is FQGNSA. V shed 4 bases, J shed 6 bases, and the junction held 7 bases outside the gene matches. CDR3 sequence reads: CASSSGQGVKTQYF. CDR3 in DNA: TGTGCCAGCAGCTCAGGACAGGGTGTGAAGACCCAGTACTTC.

This sequence joins TRBV27 and TRBJ1-1; D not resolved. In germline, CDR1 is MNHEY, CDR2 SMNVEV (reference sequence). V lost 6 bases and J 3 bases, leaving 8 bases between the germline ends. CDR3 length: 12 residues. CDR3 amino acids: CASRQSDTEAFF. CDR3 nucleotides: TGTGCCAGCAGACAATCGGACACTGAAGCTTTCTTT.

This clone was counted once. J is TRBJ1-1 and V is TRBV9, with D possibly being TRBD1 (6 bases). Trimming took off 0 bases at V and 0 bases at J, with 21 bases between the two ends. The CDR3 extends over 19 amino acids. Germline lookup yields CDR1 SGDLS and CDR2 YYNGEE. Written as DNA, the CDR3 is TGTGCCAGCAGCGTAGGAATTCACATAGTTCAGGGGTTGAACACTGAAGCTTTCTTT. It yields the protein CASSVGIHIVQGLNTEAFF.

In this sample, this clone turned up a few times. Other nucleotide sequences in the sample specify the same CDR3. This sequence joins TRBV27 and TRBJ2-5; no firm D call. The germline V gene has CDR1 MNHEY and CDR2 SMNVEV (reference sequence). V shed 2 bases and J shed 5 bases, with 3 bases lying between them. This CDR3 region has 11 residues. CDR3 bases: TGTGCCAGCAGTTTAGGCGAGACCCAGTACTTC. Residues: CASSLGETQYF.

This chain joins TRBV30 and TRBJ2-4, with D tentatively TRBD1 (6 bases). Trimming left V 0 bases short and J 7 bases short, with 16 bases between. The CDR3 has 15 residues. CDR1 and CDR2 (germline): GTSNPN, SVGIG (reference sequence). The CDR3 sequence is CAWSVGPTGYNIQYF. For the CDR3, the DNA is TGTGCCTGGAGTGTAGGGCCCACAGGGTATAACATTCAGTACTTC. Filled out from reference TRBV30 and TRBJ2-4, the complete variable domain reads SQTIHQWPATLVQPVGSPLSLECTVEGTSNPNLYWYRQAAGRGLQLLFYSVGIGQISSEVPQNLSASRPQDRQFILSSKKLLLSDSGFYLCAWSVGPTGYNIQYFGAGTRLSVL.

The table lists this clone with a count of one. The chain recombines TRBV28 with TRBJ2-5, with D tentatively TRBD1 (6 bases). Germline values: CDR1 MDHEN, CDR2 SYDVKM. With 5 bases removed from V and 0 bases from J, the gap between germline ends came to 13 bases. The CDR3 is made up of 15 amino acids. The chain's CDR3 is CASSHREMYQETQYF. The CDR3, as DNA: TGTGCCAGCAGTCACAGGGAGATGTACCAAGAGACCCAGTACTTC.

This clone has only one observation. The chain links TRBV7-2 to TRBJ1-1; D remains ambiguous. The CDR3 has 12 amino acids. Deletions cut 6 bases from V and 8 bases from J, with 13 bases between. Germline V gene data show CDR1 as SGHTA and CDR2 as FQGNSA. The CDR3 bases are TGTGCCAGCAGTCCGGTGGGATGGGAAGCTTTCTTT. This codes for CASSPVGWEAFF. The whole variable domain, filled in from reference TRBV7-2 and TRBJ1-1, reads GAGVSQSPSNKVTEKGKDVELRCDPISGHTALYWYRQSLGQGLEFLIYFQGNSAPDKSGLPSDRFSAERTGGSVSTLTIQRTQQEDSAVYLCASSPVGWEAFFGQGTRLTVV.

The chain employs TRBV30 and TRBJ1-4, with D unclear. The CDR3 has 14 residues. Germline-derived CDR1 and CDR2 are GTSNPN and SVGIG (reference sequence). V lost 0 bases to trimming and J lost 2 bases, with 7 bases between them. CDR3 in DNA: TGTGCCTGGAGTGTGGGGAGCACTAATGAAAAACTGTTTTTT. This translates into CAWSVGSTNEKLFF. Looking up the rest from reference TRBV30 and TRBJ1-4 gives the full variable domain: SQTIHQWPATLVQPVGSPLSLECTVEGTSNPNLYWYRQAAGRGLQLLFYSVGIGQISSEVPQNLSASRPQDRQFILSSKKLLLSDSGFYLCAWSVGSTNEKLFFGSGTQLSVL.